Below, 16 T cell receptor beta chains from the same sample are listed, as sequenced in a study of the immune and genomic landscape of osteosarcoma. TCRdb's table, derived via immunoSEQ multiplex PCR, lists solely in-frame clones and lacks some. This sample yields about 10,000 clones, of which about 71% are seen a single time; 18% belongs to the top ten. Poor-prognosis osteosarcoma patients supplied post-treatment primary, local recurrence and metastasis tumor specimens. Material for sequencing was osteosarcoma tumor tissue from the lung. The receptors originated from a human donor with osteosarcoma.

The V gene is TRBV30, the J gene TRBJ2-4, with 9 bases matching TRBD2. The CDR3 extends over 14 amino acids. Germline loops: CDR1 GTSNPN, CDR2 SVGIG (reference sequence). The ends lost 1 base at V and 6 bases at J; junction bases unmatched: 4. The CDR3 protein is CAWSDSGRGNIQYF. The DNA for the CDR3 is TGTGCCTGGAGTGATAGCGGGAGAGGAAACATTCAGTACTTC.

The chain couples TRBV27 to TRBJ2-5; D not resolved. Germline V gives CDR1 MNHEY, CDR2 SMNVEV (reference sequence). The V and J ends lost 7 bases and 1 base respectively, with 10 bases between them. The CDR3 runs 13 residues. CDR3 DNA: TGTGCCAGCACCGACCTGTCCCAAGAGACCCAGTACTTC. This encodes CASTDLSQETQYF.

CDR3 region: CASRTLQGNTEAFF. CDR3 DNA: TGTGCCAGCAGGACACTACAGGGGAACACTGAAGCTTTCTTT. The chain employs TRBV4-2 and TRBJ1-1, with D tentatively TRBD1 (6 bases). CDR1 and CDR2 (germline): LGHNA, YNFKEQ. Trimming took 6 bases from V and 1 from J, leaving 12 bases between them. The CDR3 has 14 amino acids.

The genes are TRBV7-6 and TRBJ2-7; 13 bases line up with TRBD2. The CDR3 spans 17 residues. Germline CDR1 is SGHVS and CDR2 is FNYEAQ. V shed 1 base and J 2 bases; nucleotides not matched to a gene: 5. In DNA, the CDR3 is TGTGCCAGCAGCTTAGGGACTAGCGGGAGAGGGGCCTACGAGCAGTACTTC. This encodes CASSLGTSGRGAYEQYF.

The chain is built from TRBV6-1 and TRBJ1-5; the match to TRBD1 covers 8 bases. V shed 7 bases and J 4 bases; nucleotides not matched to a gene: 6. Germline V gene sequence: CDR1 MNHNS, CDR2 SASEGT. CDR3 length: 14 amino acids. The CDR3 DNA is TGTGCCAGCATCACCGGGACAGGAAATCAGCCCCAGCATTTT. Translating gives CASITGTGNQPQHF.

This clone was observed a few times. The genes are TRBV21-1 and TRBJ1-2; whether TRBD1, the table's D call, matches the DNA was not checked. TRBV21-1 constitutes a pseudogene. The CDR3 has 12 residues. CDR3 nucleotide sequence: TGTGCCAGCAGGCAGTCTAACTATGGCTACACCTTC. It codes for CASRQSNYGYTF.

For the CDR3, the DNA is TGTGCCAGCAGTTATAACAGGAACACTGAAGCTTTCTTT. Amino acids: CASSYNRNTEAFF. The chain uses TRBV6-5 and TRBJ1-1; D call uncertain. This CDR3 region has 13 residues. The V end was cut by 3 bases, the J end by 1 base, with 6 bases between. The germline CDR1 and CDR2 sequences are MNHEY and SVGAGI.

This clone was seen more than once but under ten times. The rearrangement joins TRBV6-1 to TRBJ1-2, with D possibly matching TRBD1 (6 bases). This CDR3 has 14 amino acids. The germline CDR1 and CDR2 sequences are MNHNS and SASEGT. The ends were cut back, 5 bases at V and 8 bases at J, with 18 bases in the middle. The chain's CDR3 is CASSPSRYRDGYTF. The CDR3 bases are TGTGCCAGCAGTCCCTCTAGATACAGGGACGGCTACACCTTC.

This chain connects TRBV2 to TRBJ2-1; 11 positions agree with TRBD2. Losses at the gene ends were 2 bases for V and 4 bases for J; bases not matched to a gene: 13. CDR1 SNHLY and CDR2 FYNNEI come from the germline V gene. This CDR3 spans 19 amino acids. Here the CDR3 reads CASSELEASGRSIYNEQFF. The CDR3 nucleotides read TGTGCCAGCAGTGAACTTGAGGCTAGCGGGAGGTCCATTTACAATGAGCAGTTCTTC.

The CDR3 nucleotides are TGCAGCGCCATCCCAGGACAGGCAAATGGCTACACCTTC. This gives the protein CSAIPGQANGYTF. The chain carries TRBV29-1 and TRBJ1-2, with 7 bases fitting TRBD1. V dropped 7 bases and J dropped 6; count of bases not matched to a gene: 11. In germline, CDR1 is SQVTM, CDR2 ANQGSEA. CDR3 size: 13 residues.

This clone is judged large. The chain carries TRBV19 and TRBJ2-2; D remains ambiguous. The germline gives CDR1 LNHDA, CDR2 SQIVND (reference sequence). This CDR3 comprises 13 residues. The V gene lost 9 bases and the J gene lost 7 bases, with 15 bases spanning the gap. The CDR3 spells CASRARSNGELFF. CDR3 DNA sequence: TGTGCCAGCCGGGCCCGCTCCAACGGGGAGCTGTTTTTT.

The chain employs TRBV7-8 and TRBJ1-5, with D uncertain. CDR3 length: 16 amino acids. Germline V gives CDR1 SGHVS, CDR2 FQNEAQ. The ends were cut back, 0 bases at V and 3 bases at J, with 12 bases in the middle. The CDR3 DNA reads as TGTGCCAGCAGCTTAGCGCTCCCGGTTACCAATCAGCCCCAGCATTTT. It translates to CASSLALPVTNQPQHF.

The chain combines TRBV5-8 with TRBJ1-1; the D gene is possibly TRBD1 (6 bases). V was trimmed by 1 base and J by 3 bases, leaving 10 bases between them. The germline V gene has CDR1 SGHTS and CDR2 YDEGEE. This CDR3 has 14 residues. CDR3 sequence: CASSLPWTDTEAFF. CDR3 coding DNA: TGTGCCAGCAGCTTGCCCTGGACAGACACTGAAGCTTTCTTT.

The chain links TRBV4-1 to TRBJ1-1, with D hard to call. V shed 4 bases and J shed 1 base, with 13 bases lying between them. CDR3 length: 15 residues. The germline CDR1 and CDR2 sequences are MGHRA and YSYEKL. CDR3 amino acids: CASSRTGRPNTEAFF. For the CDR3, the DNA is TGCGCCAGCAGCCGCACTGGCAGGCCGAACACTGAAGCTTTCTTT.

This clone was seen once. J is TRBJ2-1 and V is TRBV27; 14 bases line up with TRBD2. This CDR3 has 17 amino acids. Unmatched junction bases numbered 8, after V lost 2 bases and J lost 8 bases. Germline assignment: CDR1 MNHEY and CDR2 SMNVEV (reference sequence). This CDR3 is CASSLGTSGRRLDEQFF. Written as DNA, the CDR3 is TGTGCCAGCAGTTTAGGGACTAGCGGGAGAAGATTGGATGAGCAGTTCTTC.

The chain couples TRBV15 to TRBJ2-7; 7 nucleotides match TRBD1. In germline, CDR1 is LNHNV, CDR2 YYDKDF (reference sequence). The CDR3 contains 16 residues. V shed 0 bases, J shed 0 bases, and the junction held 5 bases outside the gene matches. CDR3 bases: TGTGCCACCAGCAGAGATGGTGGGGACAGCTCCTACGAGCAGTACTTC. This translates into CATSRDGGDSSYEQYF.